This TCR beta chain comes out of a study of regulatory T cells in long-lasting Graves disease. The time point was: newly diagnosed GD, antithyroid drugs for less than 3 months. Construction of the TCR library relied on RNA isolated from PBMCs. CDR3 regions were amplified by Arm-PCR using iRepertoire HTBI primers to build TCR beta libraries. Via MiXCR, TCRdb re-called the multiplex PCR reads, giving one row per CDR3 protein. The sample lists approximately 540,000 distinct CDR3 sequences, approximately 12% occurring once. This clonotype was seen a handful of times. Trimming took 4 bases from V and 2 from J, leaving 14 bases between them. Germline lookup yields CDR1 LNHDA and CDR2 SQIVND (reference sequence). The CDR3 loop spans 16 amino acids. A further study also used this sample, focusing on T cells in Graves' hyperthyroidism and ophthalmopathy.

The sample in question was peripheral blood mononuclear cells (PBMCs), obtained at new diagnosis, from a patient treated with antithyroid drugs. The V call is TRBV19, the J call TRBJ1-4; unclear D gene. The TCR comes from a woman in her 30s with Graves disease. Here the CDR3 reads CASSTSAGRTNEKLFF. The CDR3 DNA reads TGTGCCAGTAGTACATCCGCCGGACGGACTAATGAAAAACTGTTTTTT.